The entry that follows covers one T cell receptor beta chain sequence. What it binds is unknown. This may stem from a read error, because a much larger clone lies one nucleotide away. The CDR3 runs 12 residues. Germline V lookup: CDR1 MNHNS, CDR2 SASEGT. Treatment defined: roughly 10-day PBMC culture with coronavirus spike peptide pools or control peptides (ViraFEST assay). CD4+ T cells of the unexposed donor were collected before the COVID-19 pandemic (2011-2018). The sample is drawn from a study of vaccination and CD4 T cells after COVID-19. Turning to the study itself: With a range of 35 to 161, the median interval from diagnosis to drawing post-COVID samples was 101 days. Taking of post-vaccine samples occurred a median approximately 76 days after dose two (range 14 to 241). Cultures serving as controls received a peptide pool (CEFX or HIV-1 Nef) or no peptide.

Broader study findings: Median SARS-CoV-2-reactive clonotype numbers rose nonsignificantly, about 20 to 38.

Sequencing of cultured CD4+ T cell DNA used the Oncomine TCR Beta short-read assay. TCRdb reanalysed the PCR reads using MiXCR and keeps one entry per CDR3 protein. The sample lists around 1,400 distinct CDR3 sequences, roughly 12% occurring once. The V call is TRBV6-1, the J call TRBJ2-5; D not resolved. The sequence was obtained from a human donor in good health. The sample taken for sequencing was CD4+ T cells from blood, cultured in vitro. The CDR3 region has the DNA TGTGCCAGCAAAGGGCCGGAAGAGGCCCAGTACTTC. Residues: CASKGPEEAQYF.